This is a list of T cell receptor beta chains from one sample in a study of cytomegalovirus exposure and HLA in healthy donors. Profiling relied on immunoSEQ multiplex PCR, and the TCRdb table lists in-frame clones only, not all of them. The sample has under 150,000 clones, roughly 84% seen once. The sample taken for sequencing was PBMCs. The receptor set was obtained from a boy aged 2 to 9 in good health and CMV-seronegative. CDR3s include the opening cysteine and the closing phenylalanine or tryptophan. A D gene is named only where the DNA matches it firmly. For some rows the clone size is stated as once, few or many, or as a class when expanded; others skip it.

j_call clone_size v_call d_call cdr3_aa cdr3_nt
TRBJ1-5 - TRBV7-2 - CASSLSGVNQPQHF TGTGCCAGCAGCTTATCAGGGGTCAATCAGCCCCAGCATTTT
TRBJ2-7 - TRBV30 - CAWSIPPGVYEQYF TGTGCCTGGAGTATACCCCCCGGAGTGTACGAGCAGTACTTC
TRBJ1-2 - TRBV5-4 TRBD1 CASSSQGAEGYTF TGTGCCAGCAGCTCTCAGGGGGCGGAAGGCTACACCTTC
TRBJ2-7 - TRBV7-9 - CASSLGGRTYEQYF TGTGCCAGCAGCTTAGGGGGCAGAACCTACGAGCAGTACTTC
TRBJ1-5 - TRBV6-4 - CASSETNNQPQHF TGTGCCAGCAGTGAGACAAACAATCAGCCCCAGCATTTT
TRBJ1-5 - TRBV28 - CASSFPGFNQPQHF TGTGCCAGCAGTTTCCCAGGGTTCAATCAGCCCCAGCATTTT
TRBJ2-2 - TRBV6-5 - CASKPGQGFTGELFF TGTGCCAGCAAACCCGGGCAGGGATTCACCGGGGAGCTGTTTTTT
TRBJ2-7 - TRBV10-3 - CAILIEAEQYF TGTGCCATCTTAATCGAGGCCGAGCAGTACTTC
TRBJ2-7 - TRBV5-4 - CASNSNRLVDEQYF TGTGCCAGCAACTCCAACCGATTGGTAGACGAGCAGTACTTC
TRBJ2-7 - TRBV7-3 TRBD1 CASSEGRGRGRQYF TGTGCCAGCAGCGAGGGTAGGGGGCGCGGTCGGCAGTACTTC
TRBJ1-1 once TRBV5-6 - CASSLAAGGLTEAFF TGTGCCAGCAGCTTGGCCGCCGGGGGGCTCACTGAAGCTTTCTTT
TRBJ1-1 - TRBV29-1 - CSVRLGQVEAFF TGCAGCGTCCGTTTGGGCCAAGTTGAAGCTTTCTTT
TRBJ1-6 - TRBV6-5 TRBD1 CASSRPGQGNSPLHF TGTGCCAGCAGCCGACCGGGACAGGGAAACTCACCCCTCCACTTT
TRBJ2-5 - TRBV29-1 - CSARRRDTPEETQYF TGCAGCGCTCGAAGACGGGACACTCCGGAAGAGACCCAGTACTTC
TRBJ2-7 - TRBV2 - CASRSTPVDTIRWYEQYF TGTGCCAGCAGATCAACGCCGGTGGACACCATTAGATGGTACGAGCAGTACTTC
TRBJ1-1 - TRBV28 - CASSLRQRTEAFF TGTGCCAGCAGTTTAAGGCAGCGCACTGAAGCTTTCTTT
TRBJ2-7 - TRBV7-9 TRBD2 CSSSLGFGGLAHSYEQYF TGTTCCAGCAGCTTAGGTTTTGGAGGACTAGCGCACTCCTACGAGCAGTACTTC
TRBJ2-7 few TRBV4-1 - CASSQDRTIHSYEQYF TGCGCCAGCAGCCAAGATCGGACTATACACTCCTACGAGCAGTACTTC
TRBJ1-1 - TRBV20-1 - CSASPDTEAFF TGCAGTGCTAGTCCTGACACTGAAGCTTTCTTT
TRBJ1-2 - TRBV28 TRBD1 CASSVGRGQGGYTF TGTGCCAGCAGTGTAGGCAGGGGGCAAGGTGGCTACACCTTC
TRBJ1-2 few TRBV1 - CTPGGKSYGYTF TGCACACCCGGCGGGAAAAGCTATGGCTACACCTTC
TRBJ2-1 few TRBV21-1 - CASSKEGQYNEQFF TGTGCCAGCAGCAAAGAGGGACAGTACAATGAGCAGTTCTTC
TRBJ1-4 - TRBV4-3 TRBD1 CASSQGPVQGAREKLFF TGCGCCAGCAGCCAAGGCCCCGTACAGGGGGCGCGAGAAAAACTGTTTTTT
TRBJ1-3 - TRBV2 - CATGLKSGSSGNTIYF TGTGCCACCGGCCTCAAGAGCGGGAGCTCTGGAAACACCATATATTTT
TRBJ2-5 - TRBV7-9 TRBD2 CASSRAGGLLKETQYF TGTGCCAGCAGCAGAGCGGGGGGGCTGTTGAAGGAGACCCAGTACTTC
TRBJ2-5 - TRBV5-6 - CASSFRETQYF TGTGCCAGCAGCTTCCGTGAGACCCAGTACTTC
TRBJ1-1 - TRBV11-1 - CASSLEYATTEAFF TGTGCCAGCAGCTTGGAGTACGCGACCACTGAAGCTTTCTTT